Presented here are 17 T cell receptor beta chains from one specimen sequenced in a study of response to subunit inactivated influenza vaccine. TCRdb re-called the RT-PCR reads with MiXCR, one entry per CDR3 protein. The top ten clones hold around 14% of a sample with fewer than 600,000 distinct CDR3 sequences, approximately 7.2% of them seen once. The sequencing used PBMCs from blood, collected less than 30 months after vaccination. The receptors were sampled from a man between 50 and 69 years old who received an inactivated influenza vaccine.

There are many counts of this clonotype. V is TRBV10-1 and J is TRBJ2-7; D possibly corresponds to TRBD1 (6 bases). V was cut by 3 bases and J by 6 bases, with 12 bases left in between. CDR1 WNHNN and CDR2 SYGVQD come from the germline V gene (reference sequence). This CDR3 is 13 amino acids long. DNA for the CDR3: TGCGCCAGCAGTGACTACAGGGTGGGCGAGCAGTACTTC. It encodes CASSDYRVGEQYF.

This clonotype was observed at least ten times. The genes are TRBV9 and TRBJ2-1; the match to TRBD2 covers 8 bases. This CDR3 contains 16 residues. CDR1 SGDLS and CDR2 YYNGEE come from the germline V gene. V lost 0 bases to trimming and J lost 4 bases; unmatched junction nucleotides: 6. CDR3 bases: TGTGCCAGCAGCGTAGGGGGACTAGGGGGTTACAATGAGCAGTTCTTC. This encodes CASSVGGLGGYNEQFF.

This clonotype was picked up a small number of times. V usage is TRBV7-9 and J usage is TRBJ2-1; 11 nucleotides agree with TRBD2. The CDR3 has 13 residues. V was pared by 5 bases and J by 16 bases, with 10 bases of the junction left unmatched. Germline lookup yields CDR1 SEHNR and CDR2 FQNEAQ (reference sequence). CDR3 sequence reads: CASSLPLAGGGFF. The CDR3 DNA is TGTGCCAGCAGCCTACCGCTAGCGGGGGGAGGTTTCTTC.

The chain employs TRBV20-1 and TRBJ2-3; 12 positions agree with TRBD2. The CDR3 totals 14 residues. Trimming took 8 bases from V and 4 from J; bases not matched to a gene: 7. Germline CDR1 DFQATT, CDR2 SNEGSKA (reference sequence). The CDR3 protein is CSPLAGGYPDTQYF. The CDR3 DNA is TGCAGTCCACTAGCGGGAGGATATCCAGATACGCAGTATTTT.

The rearrangement links TRBV4-2 to TRBJ2-2; D remains unclear. The CDR3 loop spans 15 amino acids. Per the germline V gene, CDR1 is LGHNA and CDR2 is YNFKEQ. V lost 7 bases, J lost 2 bases, and 14 bases lay in between. CDR3 sequence (DNA): TGTGCCAGCAAGCCAAGAGATGGAAACACCGGGGAGCTGTTTTTT. Protein sequence: CASKPRDGNTGELFF.

The chain is built from TRBV6-2 or TRBV6-3 and TRBJ2-7, with D maybe TRBD1 (5 bases). Germline CDR1 reads MNHEY; CDR2 reads SVGEGT. V lost 6 bases, J lost 4 bases, and 19 bases lay in between. The CDR3 contains 15 residues. The CDR3 spells CASSRHIRENYEQYF. The CDR3 DNA reads as TGTGCCAGCAGCCGCCATATCAGGGAAAATTACGAGCAGTACTTC.

The V and J genes are TRBV11-2 and TRBJ2-3; no reliable D call. This CDR3 is 15 amino acids long. In germline, CDR1 is SGHAT, CDR2 FQNNGV. V lost 5 bases and J lost 0, with 12 bases in between. In DNA, the CDR3 is TGTGCCAGCAGCCGGAAGAGCTTTAGCACAGATACGCAGTATTTT. Its translation: CASSRKSFSTDTQYF. Full variable domain (outside the CDR3, taken from reference TRBV11-2 and TRBJ2-3): EAGVAQSPRYKIIEKRQSVAFWCNPISGHATLYWYQQILGQGPKLLIQFQNNGVVDDSQLPKDRFSAERLKGVDSTLKIQPAKLEDSAVYLCASSRKSFSTDTQYFGPGTRLTVL.

This clonotype was found many times. This sequence joins TRBV20-1 and TRBJ1-1; TRBD1 is a possible D gene (6 bases). The V gene's germline CDR1 is DFQATT and CDR2 SNEGSKA (reference sequence). CDR3 length equals 14 residues. Trimming cost V 3 bases and J 3 bases, with 14 bases left between them. The CDR3 is CSARTVRGDTEAFF. CDR3 in DNA: TGCAGTGCTAGGACCGTAAGGGGGGACACTGAAGCTTTCTTT.

This clonotype has more than one count but fewer than ten. The V and J genes are TRBV7-2 and TRBJ2-1, with 10 bases lining up with TRBD2. With 7 bases clipped from V and 3 bases from J, the junction kept 3 bases outside the gene matches. This CDR3 has 14 residues. Germline V lookup: CDR1 SGHTA, CDR2 FQGNSA. In DNA, the CDR3 is TGTGCCAGCACTTCTAGCGGGGGCTACAATGAGCAGTTCTTC. This gives the protein CASTSSGGYNEQFF.

The chain combines TRBV28 with TRBJ2-1; D gene uncertain. The germline V gene has CDR1 MDHEN and CDR2 SYDVKM. V was shortened by 2 bases and J by 8 bases, with 7 bases between the two germline ends. This CDR3 has 12 amino acids. The CDR3 nucleotides read TGTGCCAGCAGTTTAGCCCATTATGAGCAGTTCTTC. Protein: CASSLAHYEQFF.

This clonotype was recorded at least ten times. The gene calls are TRBV28 and TRBJ2-2, with a weak D call TRBD1 (5 bases). V was pared by 5 bases and J by 6 bases, with 19 bases between. CDR1 is MDHEN, CDR2 SYDVKM, per germline. This CDR3 contains 16 residues. CDR3 residues: CASSPHIGHLSGELFF. The DNA for the CDR3 is TGTGCCAGCAGTCCACACATAGGACACCTCTCCGGGGAGCTGTTTTTT. Full variable domain (remainder filled in from reference TRBV28 and TRBJ2-2): DVKVTQSSRYLVKRTGEKVFLECVQDMDHENMFWYRQDPGLGLRLIYFSYDVKMKEKGDIPEGYSVSREKKERFSLILESASTNQTSMYLCASSPHIGHLSGELFFGEGSRLTVL.

This clonotype was counted at least ten times. This chain connects TRBV18 to TRBJ1-3; possible D gene TRBD1, 5 bases. From germline, CDR1 is KGHSH and CDR2 LQKENI. Trimming pared 6 bases from V and 0 bases from J, leaving 15 bases between. The CDR3 extends over 16 amino acids. Here the CDR3 reads CASSYDRPLSGNTIYF. The CDR3 nucleotides are TGTGCCAGCTCGTACGACAGACCACTCTCTGGAAACACCATATATTTT.

This clonotype was seen only a few times. The chain carries TRBV3-1 and TRBJ1-2; D not resolved. The CDR3 totals 13 residues. The germline V and J ends were trimmed by 4 bases and 5 bases, with 11 bases remaining between them. Germline V gene lookup returns CDR1 LGHDT and CDR2 YNNKEL (reference sequence). This CDR3 reads CASSPAGKYGYTF. CDR3 coding DNA: TGTGCCAGCAGCCCCGCGGGAAAGTATGGCTACACCTTC.

This clonotype was seen a handful of times. V gene TRBV6-2 or TRBV6-3 combines with J gene TRBJ2-5; no reliable D call. CDR3 length: 14 residues. Trimming took off 2 bases at V and 6 bases at J, with 13 bases between the two ends. CDR1 MNHEY and CDR2 SVGEGT come from the germline V gene. In nucleotides, the CDR3 is TGTGCCAGCAGTTACGGCATGCCCTGGAAGACCCAGTACTTC. This codes for CASSYGMPWKTQYF.

A few counts support this clonotype. The chain links TRBV10-3 to TRBJ2-3; TRBD2 might be the D (6 bases). V was clipped by 2 bases and J by 3 bases, with 9 bases between them. The CDR3 consists of 14 residues. Germline CDR1 reads ENHRY; CDR2 reads SYGVKD. The CDR3: CAISELGLTDTQYF. The CDR3 DNA sequence: TGTGCCATCAGTGAGCTGGGACTGACAGATACGCAGTATTTT.

This clonotype was recorded many times. This chain links TRBV5-5 with TRBJ1-1, with D perhaps matching TRBD1 (5 bases). CDR3 length equals 15 residues. V was trimmed by 2 bases and J by 9 bases, leaving 20 bases between them. Germline CDR1 is SGHKS and CDR2 is YYEKEE (reference sequence). CDR3 amino acids: CASSFTLTAGEKAFF. The CDR3 bases are TGTGCCAGCAGCTTCACGCTAACCGCGGGGGAAAAAGCTTTCTTT.

The chain uses TRBV5-5 and TRBJ2-7; D may be TRBD2 (5 bases). The length of the CDR3 is 13 residues. Trimming removed 0 bases from V and 6 bases from J, with 10 bases in between. Germline V gene data show CDR1 as SGHKS and CDR2 as YYEKEE (reference sequence). The CDR3 here is CASSLERGPEQYF. The CDR3 bases are TGTGCCAGCAGCTTGGAACGGGGTCCCGAGCAGTACTTC.